The text below deals with one T cell receptor (beta chain). The antigen remains unidentified. This sample was taken from a study of cytomegalovirus exposure and HLA in healthy donors. Turning to the study itself: Most donors, around 81% of a few hundred genotyped, fell in the Caucasian-associated ancestry cluster.

PCR was performed using 60 Vbeta and 13 Jbeta primers. Only in-frame clones appear in the TCRdb table, and some are missing; sequencing was by immunoSEQ multiplex PCR. Found here are 140,000 to 150,000 clones, 60% to 85% of them singletons; the top ten hold about 6.4%. The study, taken as a whole, reports: A later examination showed that TCR association rates differed by HLA locus, with DRB1 most and HLA-C fewest. Sequences of the TCR beta chain were said to predict the HLA-A and HLA-B alleles of most subjects accurately.

Trimming cost V 4 bases and J 8 bases; bases outside gene matches: 8. This CDR3 is built from 14 residues. The germline V gene has CDR1 SEHNR and CDR2 FQNEAQ (reference sequence). This receptor was identified in a man aged 30-40 years in good health and CMV-seronegative. The chain links TRBV7-9 to TRBJ1-2; 9 nucleotides align to TRBD1. Material: PBMCs. Here the CDR3 DNA reads TGTGCCAGCAGCTCGTTACAGGGGGCGGAAGGCTACACCTTC. Its protein product is CASSSLQGAEGYTF.